One and the same sample provided the 14 T cell receptor beta chains below, sequenced in a study of PD-1 blockade in mismatch repair-deficient tumors. This table comes from immunoSEQ multiplex PCR, and its TCRdb copy is limited to in-frame clones, with some not included. The sample has around 9,600 clones, about 90% seen once; the top ten hold under 15%. This sample's time point: roughly eleven-day in vitro stimulation with candidate mutation-associated neoantigen peptide 1. Antigen specificity for these receptors is unknown. The sample consisted of cells cultured in vitro, taken from a patient treated with pembrolizumab. The receptor source for this set is an adult with mismatch repair-deficient cancer.

The rearrangement links TRBV5-1 to TRBJ2-5; D might be TRBD1 (5 bases). The V gene lost 0 bases and the J gene lost 2 bases, with 8 bases spanning the gap. Germline CDR1 SGHRS, CDR2 YFSETQ. The CDR3 has 14 residues. The CDR3 DNA sequence: TGCGCCAGCAGCTTGGAGGGGTCACAAGAGACCCAGTACTTC. It encodes CASSLEGSQETQYF.

The rearrangement uses TRBV7-6 and TRBJ2-7; 8 bases fit TRBD2. Germline loops: CDR1 SGHVS, CDR2 FNYEAQ. The CDR3 covers 13 residues. The trim removed 4 bases at V and 5 bases at J, leaving 4 bases unmatched. CDR3 sequence (DNA): TGTGCCAGCAGCTACCGGCGGGGGGACGAGCAGTACTTC. The encoded protein is CASSYRRGDEQYF. The entire variable domain, with the rest obtained from reference TRBV7-6 and TRBJ2-7, is as follows: GAGVSQSPRYKVTKRGQDVALRCDPISGHVSLYWYRQALGQGPEFLTYFNYEAQQDKSGLPNDRFSAERPEGSISTLTIQRTEQRDSAMYRCASSYRRGDEQYFGPGTRLTVT.

The chain carries TRBV5-1 and TRBJ2-7; TRBD2 matches at 10 bases. The CDR3 contains 15 residues. The germline V gene has CDR1 SGHRS and CDR2 YFSETQ. V was clipped by 7 bases and J by 2 bases; unmatched bases: 9. The CDR3: CASQLAGARPYEQYF. CDR3 nucleotide sequence: TGCGCCAGCCAGCTAGCGGGAGCTCGACCCTACGAGCAGTACTTC. The full variable domain, with the rest looked up from reference TRBV5-1 and TRBJ2-7, is KAGVTQTPRYLIKTRGQQVTLSCSPISGHRSVSWYQQTPGQGLQFLFEYFSETQRNKGNFPGRFSGRQFSNSRSEMNVSTLELGDSALYLCASQLAGARPYEQYFGPGTRLTVT.

The chain employs TRBV7-9 and TRBJ1-5; D possibly corresponds to TRBD1 (5 bases). The germline V gene encodes CDR1 SEHNR and CDR2 FQNEAQ (reference sequence). V was cut by 4 bases and J by 2 bases, with 12 bases left in between. The CDR3 is 15 residues long. The CDR3 nucleotides read TGTGCCAGCAGCTCCACGACAGCCGGCAATCAGCCCCAGCATTTT. Translating it yields CASSSTTAGNQPQHF.

The CDR3 sequence: CASSPGLAGPSYNEQFF. The CDR3 region has the DNA TGTGCCAGCAGCCCGGGACTAGCGGGACCTTCTTACAATGAGCAGTTCTTC. The chain has TRBV5-4 and TRBJ2-1, with 13 positions matching TRBD2. This CDR3 has 17 residues. Germline V lookup: CDR1 SGHNT, CDR2 YYREEE (reference sequence). The V and J ends lost 4 bases and 4 bases, in that order; junction bases with no gene match: 8. The full variable domain, in which reference TRBV5-4 and TRBJ2-1 provide the parts outside the CDR3, is ETGVTQSPTHLIKTRGQQVTLRCSSQSGHNTVSWYQQALGQGPQFIFQYYREEENGRGNFPPRFSGLQFPNYSSELNVNALELDDSALYLCASSPGLAGPSYNEQFFGPGTRLTVL.

The chain carries TRBV14 and TRBJ2-1; 14 bases line up with TRBD2. Per germline, CDR1 SGHDN and CDR2 FVKESK. J gave up 10 bases and V 0 bases, and 8 bases lay outside the gene matches. This CDR3 has 17 residues. CDR3 DNA: TGTGCCAGCAGCCAAGATTGGGGACTAGCGGGAGTTGGCGAGCAGTTCTTC. Amino acids: CASSQDWGLAGVGEQFF.

This clone has a single count. The chain is built from TRBV19 and TRBJ2-1; 8 nucleotides match TRBD2. The CDR3 covers 15 residues. CDR1 is LNHDA and CDR2 is SQIVND in the germline V gene (reference sequence). V lost 7 bases, J lost 2 bases, and 7 bases stayed unmatched. CDR3 coding DNA: TGTGCCAGTATTCGGGACGGGAGGGCCTACAATGAGCAGTTCTTC. Encoded protein: CASIRDGRAYNEQFF.

The V and J genes are TRBV10-3 and TRBJ1-1, with 8 bases matching TRBD1. The CDR3 is 14 amino acids. Looked up from germline, CDR1 is ENHRY and CDR2 is SYGVKD. The V gene end was trimmed by 6 bases and the J gene end by 1 base; junction bases not matched to a gene: 4. In nucleotides, the CDR3 is TGTGCCATCAGGGAGACAGGGGCGAACACTGAAGCTTTCTTT. Translating gives CAIRETGANTEAFF.

The V gene is TRBV5-1, the J gene TRBJ2-7, with TRBD2 matching over 8 bases. The CDR3 spans 16 residues. Germline V CDR1 and CDR2: SGHRS, YFSETQ. Germline trimming cut 0 bases from V and 1 base from J; bases unmatched to any gene: 6. The CDR3 sequence: CASSLGAGGTSYEQYF. The CDR3 nucleotides read TGCGCCAGCAGCTTGGGGGCGGGAGGCACGTCCTACGAGCAGTACTTC. The variable domain in full, with the rest retrieved from reference TRBV5-1 and TRBJ2-7, is KAGVTQTPRYLIKTRGQQVTLSCSPISGHRSVSWYQQTPGQGLQFLFEYFSETQRNKGNFPGRFSGRQFSNSRSEMNVSTLELGDSALYLCASSLGAGGTSYEQYFGPGTRLTVT.

Written as DNA, the CDR3 is TGTGCCAGCAGGGGACGGTACACCGGGGAGCTGTTTTTT. It translates to CASRGRYTGELFF. V is TRBV2 and J is TRBJ2-2, with D perhaps being TRBD1 or TRBD2 (5 bases each). This CDR3 comprises 13 residues. The V end was cut by 6 bases, the J end by 3 bases, with 8 bases between. The germline V gene has CDR1 SNHLY and CDR2 FYNNEI.

This chain's CDR3 is CASSYNPRLAGGPNTGELFF. The CDR3 DNA is TGTGCCAGCAGTTATAACCCGCGACTAGCGGGAGGCCCGAACACCGGGGAGCTGTTTTTT. The rearrangement joins TRBV6-7 to TRBJ2-2; 13 bases agree with TRBD2. TRBV6-7 counts as an open reading frame of uncertain function. With 3 bases clipped from V and 0 bases from J, the junction kept 10 bases outside the gene matches. The CDR3 runs to 20 residues.

The J gene is TRBJ2-5, the V gene TRBV11-3, with a weak D call TRBD2 (5 bases). Between the trimmed V and J ends, which lost 5 bases and 5 bases, there was a span of 12 bases. CDR1 SGHNT and CDR2 YENEEA come from the germline V gene. The CDR3 loop spans 13 amino acids. DNA for the CDR3: TGTGCCAGCAGCCTTGGACTTGGGGAGACCCAGTACTTC. Its translation is CASSLGLGETQYF.

The CDR3 nucleotides read TGTGCCAGCTCACCACCGGCAGGGTGGGGAGAGACCCAGTACTTC. Amino acid sequence: CASSPPAGWGETQYF. V is TRBV18 and J is TRBJ2-5, with D maybe TRBD1 (5 bases). V lost 0 bases and J 4 bases, leaving 12 bases between the germline ends. The CDR3 length is 15 residues. In germline, CDR1 is KGHSH, CDR2 LQKENI.

The V and J genes are TRBV5-8 and TRBJ1-5; D may be TRBD1 (6 bases). The CDR3 totals 15 residues. Germline-derived CDR1 and CDR2 are SGHTS and YDEGEE. The V gene lost 5 bases and the J gene lost 3 bases, with 15 bases spanning the gap. CDR3 in amino acids: CASSSGQKINQPQHF. In nucleotides, the CDR3 is TGTGCCAGCAGTTCAGGACAGAAAATCAATCAGCCCCAGCATTTT.